Here is one T cell receptor beta chain with its context. This receptor's antigen is unknown. Per-base quality was not reported, and no clone a single base away is much larger than it. After removal of 3 bases from V and 4 bases from J, the junction retains 11 bases not matched to a gene. The CDR3 goes from the cysteine to the phenylalanine over 17 residues. Only the CDR3 part of the read is kept: 51 bases, read in frame from the first base. In the germline V gene, CDR1 corresponds to KGHSH and CDR2 to LQKENI. TCRdb records Illumina HiSeq 1500 as the sequencer. The raw public reads went through TCRdb reprocessing: fastp at Q25, MiXCR clone calling, in-frame beta chains kept. CDR3 protein sequences are deduplicated, and each keeps its most common genes and DNA. The sample data list under 150,000 distinct CDR3 sequences, and 20% to 30% of these were observed just once. The ten largest clones add up to roughly 35% of the sample.

This sample is drawn from a study of T cell repertoires in cytomegalovirus infection (dated by TCRdb to about 2019). As for the study more broadly: Donor HLA type was relevant to the analysis, because carriage of CMV infection together with the matching HLA type was indicated by public TCR beta signatures. The paper's findings and limits, for the study overall: In both this cohort and an independent cohort of some 380 donors, the cumulative frequency of public TCR beta family members distinguished carriers of CMV infection plus the relevant HLA type. In the ex vivo response, HLA-C-restricted CMV-specific TCR beta clonotypes were dominant, and in two of eight donors the single most frequent clonotype came from this HLA-C-restricted group.

The TCR comes from a human donor in good health (CMV status not recorded). Some clones in this sample may be carry-over from other donors' samples. The sample taken for sequencing was PBMCs, sequenced either directly or after in vitro stimulation (not recorded which). The V and J genes are TRBV18 and TRBJ2-5; 10 junctional bases match TRBD2. Here the CDR3 is given as CASSPSSGGEEGETQYF. The DNA sequence is given as TGTGCCAGCTCACCGTCTAGCGGGGGAGAGGAGGGAGAGACCCAGTACTTC.